A single sample is the source of the 15 T cell receptor beta chains below, sequenced in a study of CD8+ T cells in alopecia areata. Documented treatment: oral pan-JAK inhibitor, 5-10 mg twice daily. Investigators isolated RNA and reverse transcribed it into cDNA to act as the sequencing template. Profiling relied on immunoSEQ multiplex PCR, and the TCRdb table lists in-frame clones only, not all of them. The data show about 200,000 clones, 55% to 75% seen once. The source material was CD4+ T cells sorted from blood, sampled at week 24, from a patient treated with tofacitinib. Receptor source: a human donor with alopecia areata.

This clone appeared a few times. V usage is TRBV4-1 and J usage is TRBJ2-5, with 11 bases fitting TRBD2. J gave up 4 bases and V 4 bases, and 8 bases lay outside the gene matches. The CDR3 length is 16 residues. Germline V CDR1 and CDR2: MGHRA, YSYEKL. The CDR3 loop is CASSLPLLAGGETQYF. CDR3 coding DNA: TGCGCCAGCAGCCTGCCCCTCCTAGCGGGAGGAGAGACCCAGTACTTC.

This chain links TRBV18 with TRBJ2-7; TRBD1 or TRBD2 may be the D gene (5 bases each). The germline CDR1 and CDR2 sequences are KGHSH and LQKENI. V was cut by 3 bases and J by 2 bases, with 11 bases left in between. This CDR3 spans 14 amino acids. The CDR3 protein is CASSPGDGTYEQYF. CDR3 nucleotide sequence: TGTGCCAGCTCACCCGGGGACGGTACCTACGAGCAGTACTTC.

This chain uses TRBV18 with TRBJ1-2; D is ambiguous. This CDR3 region has 13 residues. CDR1 KGHSH and CDR2 LQKENI come from the germline V gene. The V end was cut by 0 bases, the J end by 5 bases, with 7 bases between. Written as DNA, the CDR3 is TGTGCCAGCTCACCACCGACGACTTATGGCTACACCTTC. Encoded protein: CASSPPTTYGYTF.

The gene calls are TRBV6-1 and TRBJ2-6; 10 positions match TRBD1. The CDR3 totals 15 residues. Germline V gives CDR1 MNHNS, CDR2 SASEGT. The junction had 0 bases not matched to a gene; V was cut back by 4 bases and J by 3 bases. CDR3 DNA: TGTGCCAGCAGTGGGACAGGGGGTGGGGCCAACGTCCTGACTTTC. Translation: CASSGTGGGANVLTF.

In nucleotides, the CDR3 is TGCAGCGTCCTGCCGGGACAGGGGGCCGAGCAGTACTTC. Amino acid sequence: CSVLPGQGAEQYF. This chain joins TRBV29-1 and TRBJ2-7, with 12 bases that match TRBD1. The CDR3 totals 13 residues. V lost 6 bases to trimming and J lost 6 bases; unmatched junction nucleotides: 6. Per the germline V gene, CDR1 is SQVTM and CDR2 is ANQGSEA.

This chain links TRBV4-1 with TRBJ1-1, with TRBD1 as a possible D gene (5 bases). This CDR3 spans 17 amino acids. V shed 0 bases and J shed 0 bases, with 14 bases lying between them. Germline CDR1 and CDR2: MGHRA and YSYEKL. CDR3 sequence reads: CASSQERMRDLNTEAFF. The DNA for the CDR3 is TGCGCCAGCAGCCAAGAGCGCATGAGGGACTTGAACACTGAAGCTTTCTTT.

This chain connects TRBV30 to TRBJ2-7; the match to TRBD1 covers 8 bases. CDR1 and CDR2 (germline): GTSNPN, SVGIG (reference sequence). The CDR3 has 16 amino acids. Germline trimming cut 3 bases from V and 0 bases from J; bases unmatched to any gene: 10. CDR3 protein: CAWRFAGTGISYEQYF. CDR3 coding DNA: TGTGCCTGGAGGTTCGCCGGGACAGGAATCTCCTACGAGCAGTACTTC.

J is TRBJ2-5 and V is TRBV5-4, with TRBD2 matching 11 bases. V lost 4 bases to trimming and J lost 2 bases; unmatched junction nucleotides: 4. In germline, CDR1 is SGHNT, CDR2 YYREEE (reference sequence). There are 15 residues in the CDR3. The CDR3 nucleotides are TGTGCCAGCAGCCCCGGACTAGCGGGTCAAGAGACCCAGTACTTC. Translating gives CASSPGLAGQETQYF.

For the CDR3, the DNA is TGTGCCAGCAGCTTAGTAGGAACAGGACTGGGCAATGAGCAGTTCTTC. As protein: CASSLVGTGLGNEQFF. The V gene is TRBV7-2, the J gene TRBJ2-1; either TRBD1 or TRBD2 may supply D (5 bases each). Germline loops: CDR1 SGHTA, CDR2 FQGNSA. The CDR3 is 16 amino acids. V was trimmed by 1 base and J by 6 bases, leaving 16 bases between them.

This clone was seen more than once but under ten times. The chain recombines TRBV4-2 with TRBJ2-2; 9 bases are a match to TRBD2. CDR1 LGHNA and CDR2 YNFKEQ come from the germline V gene. V dropped 1 base and J dropped 5; count of bases not matched to a gene: 5. The CDR3 runs to 16 residues. The DNA for the CDR3 is TGTGCCAGCAGCCAAGCGGCTAGCGGGGTTACCGGGGAGCTGTTTTTT. This gives the protein CASSQAASGVTGELFF.

The chain has TRBV7-2 and TRBJ2-3; D is unresolved. The V and J ends lost 6 bases and 1 base respectively, with 8 bases between them. The CDR3 spans 13 residues. Germline loops: CDR1 SGHTA, CDR2 FQGNSA. The CDR3 reads CASRRSRTDTQYF. DNA of the CDR3: TGTGCCAGCAGAAGGTCTCGCACAGATACGCAGTATTTT.

The chain recombines TRBV4-1 with TRBJ2-1, with TRBD1 identical over 7 bases. Trimming removed 5 bases from V and 5 bases from J; junction bases left unmatched: 9. Germline V CDR1 and CDR2: MGHRA, YSYEKL. The CDR3 runs 15 residues. The CDR3 spells CASSYFRGTDNEQFF. CDR3 nucleotides: TGCGCCAGCAGCTACTTCAGGGGGACCGACAATGAGCAGTTCTTC.

V gene TRBV6-6 combines with J gene TRBJ2-3; the D gene is possibly TRBD2 (6 bases). The CDR3 is made up of 15 amino acids. Germline CDR1 MNHNY, CDR2 SVGAGI (reference sequence). With 5 bases removed from V and 3 bases from J, the gap between germline ends came to 15 bases. DNA for the CDR3: TGTGCCAGCAGTACCGCTGGCGGGGCGACAGATACGCAGTATTTT. Translated, it gives CASSTAGGATDTQYF.

This chain uses TRBV29-1 with TRBJ1-5; tentatively, D is TRBD1 (5 bases). V was clipped by 6 bases and J by 3 bases, with 15 bases between them. Germline CDR1 is SQVTM and CDR2 is ANQGSEA. The CDR3 is 14 residues long. CDR3 sequence (DNA): TGCAGCGTGGAGGGGATAGGGGACAATCAGCCCCAGCATTTT. This encodes CSVEGIGDNQPQHF.

The V call is TRBV19, the J call TRBJ1-1; 7 positions agree with TRBD1. The CDR3 has 14 residues. Per germline, CDR1 LNHDA and CDR2 SQIVND (reference sequence). Trimming at V came to 4 bases and at J to 8 bases, leaving 10 bases not matched to a gene. The chain's CDR3 is CASSKRTGNIEAFF. The CDR3 nucleotides read TGTGCCAGTAGTAAAAGGACAGGAAACATCGAAGCTTTCTTT. Supplemented by reference TRBV19 and TRBJ1-1, the full variable domain reads DGGITQSPKYLFRKEGQNVTLSCEQNLNHDAMYWYRQDPGQGLRLIYYSQIVNDFQKGDIAEGYSVSREKKESFPLTVTSAQKNPTAFYLCASSKRTGNIEAFFGQGTRLTVV.